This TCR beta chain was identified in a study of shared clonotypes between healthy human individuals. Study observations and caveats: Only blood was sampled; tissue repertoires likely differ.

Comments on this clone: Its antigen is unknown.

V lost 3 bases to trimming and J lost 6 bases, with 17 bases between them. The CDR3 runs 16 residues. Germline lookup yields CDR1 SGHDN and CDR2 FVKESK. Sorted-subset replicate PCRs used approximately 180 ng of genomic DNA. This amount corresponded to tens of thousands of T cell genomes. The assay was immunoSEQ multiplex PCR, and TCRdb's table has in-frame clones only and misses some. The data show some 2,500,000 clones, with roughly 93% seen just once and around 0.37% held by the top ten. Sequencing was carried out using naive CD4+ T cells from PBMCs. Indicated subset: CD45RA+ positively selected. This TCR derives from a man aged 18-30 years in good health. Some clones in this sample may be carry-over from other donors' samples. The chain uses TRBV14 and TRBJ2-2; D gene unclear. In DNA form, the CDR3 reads TGTGCCAGCAGCCATCATCCTCCGCGTGGTTCCGGGGAGCTGTTTTTT. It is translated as CASSHHPPRGSGELFF.